Included here is one TCR beta chain sequence, with context. This sample stems from a study of blood T cell repertoires in COVID-19. Study at large: Sites in the United States, Italy and Spain provided acute and convalescent COVID-19 samples. Sample material is recorded as cDNA or gDNA derived from T cells, B-cell-depleted T cells, or PBMCs.

Looked up from germline, CDR1 is LNHNV and CDR2 is YYDKDF (reference sequence). V gave up 3 bases and J gave up 7 bases, with 12 bases separating them. This CDR3 is 13 amino acids long. Repertoires were generated with immunoSEQ multiplex PCR, while TCRdb's copy carries only in-frame clones and drops some. The sample records a few hundred thousand clones, about 86% being singletons. Specimen: peripheral blood. The rearrangement links TRBV15 to TRBJ1-1, with D perhaps TRBD1 (5 bases). This receptor was taken from a man in his 60s who had recovered from COVID-19. The CDR3, as DNA: TGTGCCACCAGCAGCCCCGGGGGGAGTGAAGCTTTCTTT. This codes for CATSSPGGSEAFF.